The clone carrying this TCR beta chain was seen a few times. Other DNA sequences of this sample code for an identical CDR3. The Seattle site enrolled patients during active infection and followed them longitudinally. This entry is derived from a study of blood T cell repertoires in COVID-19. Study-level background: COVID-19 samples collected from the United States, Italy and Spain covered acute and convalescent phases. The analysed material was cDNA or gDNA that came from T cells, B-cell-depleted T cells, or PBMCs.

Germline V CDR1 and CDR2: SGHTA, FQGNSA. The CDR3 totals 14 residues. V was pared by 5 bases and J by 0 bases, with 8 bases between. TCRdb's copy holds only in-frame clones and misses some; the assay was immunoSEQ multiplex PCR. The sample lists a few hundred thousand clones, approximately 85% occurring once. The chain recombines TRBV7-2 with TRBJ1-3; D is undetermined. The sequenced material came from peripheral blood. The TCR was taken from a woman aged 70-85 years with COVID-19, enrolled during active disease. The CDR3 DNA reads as TGTGCCAGCAGCCCTGGGCACTCTGGAAACACCATATATTTT. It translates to CASSPGHSGNTIYF.